This T cell receptor (beta chain) came from a study of identifying expanded T cells in peripheral blood. Trimming removed 4 bases from V and 0 bases from J, with 11 bases in between. This CDR3 spans 15 amino acids. Germline lookup yields CDR1 SGDLS and CDR2 YYNGEE. TCRdb's table, derived via immunoSEQ multiplex PCR, lists solely in-frame clones and lacks some. The sample holds some 130,000 clones, about 88% seen once. Sequencing was performed on blood. This TCR came from a person between 18 and 69 years old in good health. The chain joins TRBV9 to TRBJ1-3; D is unclear. The CDR3 nucleotides read TGTGCCAGCAGCCCAGGTCAAAACTCTGGAAACACCATATATTTT. Protein: CASSPGQNSGNTIYF.